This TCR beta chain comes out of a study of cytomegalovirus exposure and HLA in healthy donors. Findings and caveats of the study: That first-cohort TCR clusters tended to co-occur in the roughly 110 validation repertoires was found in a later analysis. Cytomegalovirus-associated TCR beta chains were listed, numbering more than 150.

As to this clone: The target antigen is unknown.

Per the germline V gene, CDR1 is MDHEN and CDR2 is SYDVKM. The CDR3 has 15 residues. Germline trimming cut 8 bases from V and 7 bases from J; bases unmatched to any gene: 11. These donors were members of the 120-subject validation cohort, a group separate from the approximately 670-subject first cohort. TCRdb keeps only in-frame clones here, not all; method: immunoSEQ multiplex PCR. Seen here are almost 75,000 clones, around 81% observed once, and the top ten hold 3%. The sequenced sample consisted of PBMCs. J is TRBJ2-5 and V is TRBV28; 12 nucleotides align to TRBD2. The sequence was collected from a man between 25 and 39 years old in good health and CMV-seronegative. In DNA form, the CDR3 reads TGTGCCAGCCGCTGGACTAGCGGGACTGGCGGGACCCAGTACTTC. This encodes CASRWTSGTGGTQYF.